This T cell receptor beta chain is drawn from a study of CD8+ T cells in alopecia areata. Extraction and reverse transcription of RNA yielded cDNA as the sequencing template. Data came from immunoSEQ multiplex PCR; TCRdb stores just in-frame clones and leaves some out. The repertoire includes 150,000 to 200,000 clones, roughly 70% of them detected once, and roughly 1.3% sits in the top ten. CDR3 length: 15 amino acids. The germline CDR1 and CDR2 sequences are GTSNPN and SVGIG (reference sequence). The V and J ends lost 8 bases and 2 bases, in that order; junction bases with no gene match: 14. In the case of this clone: Its antigen is undetermined.

The treatment: oral pan-JAK inhibitor, 5-10 mg twice daily. Study conclusions and caveats: Tofacitinib produced a significant decrease in scalp clonality and in expanded CD8+ clones among the top 100.

Sequencing used CD4+ T cells sorted from blood, obtained around week 47, from a patient treated with tofacitinib. This rearrangement joins TRBV30 to TRBJ1-2; 7 bases fit TRBD1. The clonotype originates from a human donor with alopecia areata. The CDR3 DNA reads TGTGCCCAAAAGAAGACAGGGCTAAAGAACTATGGCTACACCTTC. Amino acids: CAQKKTGLKNYGYTF.